Presented here are 6 T cell receptor beta chains from one specimen sequenced in a study of CD8 T cells in ankylosing spondylitis. Each CDR3 protein gets one entry after TCRdb re-called the 5' RACE reads with MiXCR. The sample records about 250,000 distinct CDR3 sequences, approximately 30% being singletons. Sequencing was performed on blood, either unsorted or a sorted T cell fraction (not recorded which). The receptors shown here come from a male donor with ankylosing spondylitis or in good health (not recorded which).

V usage is TRBV9 and J usage is TRBJ2-7, with TRBD2 matching 7 bases. Trimming cost V 0 bases and J 6 bases; bases outside gene matches: 9. Germline CDR1 and CDR2: SGDLS and YYNGEE. The CDR3 length is 15 residues. This CDR3 is CASSVGPWGGPEQYF. The CDR3 DNA reads as TGTGCCAGCAGCGTAGGCCCCTGGGGAGGGCCCGAGCAGTACTTC.

Worth noting for this clonotype: The junction and the germline gene differ at one end; a read error may be behind it. The chain is built from TRBV20-1 and TRBJ2-3, with D possibly being TRBD2 (6 bases). The germline V gene encodes CDR1 DFQATT and CDR2 SNEGSKA (reference sequence). The CDR3 is 14 residues long. CDR3 sequence: CSAKPSTSTDPQYF. CDR3 bases: TGCAGTGCAAAGCCGTCAACTAGCACAGATCCGCAGTATTTT.

A few counts support this clonotype. The CDR3 region has the DNA TGTGCCAGCAGCTTAGATCAGGGGGGTCAGCCCCAGCATTTT. Translating gives CASSLDQGGQPQHF. The chain employs TRBV7-9 and TRBJ1-5, with TRBD1 identical over 7 bases. The length of the CDR3 is 14 residues. Germline CDR1 reads SEHNR; CDR2 reads FQNEAQ (reference sequence). The V and J ends lost 1 base and 6 bases, in that order; junction bases with no gene match: 3.

CDR3 loop: CASSLLASKQFF. CDR3 DNA: TGTGCCAGCAGTTTATTAGCCAGTAAGCAGTTCTTC. This sequence joins TRBV12-3 or TRBV12-4 and TRBJ2-1; D ambiguous. The CDR3 has 12 amino acids. The germline V and J ends were trimmed by 2 bases and 11 bases, with 10 bases remaining between them.

This rearrangement joins TRBV7-2 to TRBJ2-3, with a weak D call TRBD2 (6 bases). Trimming cost V 5 bases and J 4 bases, with 16 bases left between them. The CDR3 consists of 15 residues. Germline CDR1 is SGHTA and CDR2 is FQGNSA. CDR3 nucleotide sequence: TGTGCCAGCAGCCTAACTAAGGGACTTCCAGATACGCAGTATTTT. This sequence encodes CASSLTKGLPDTQYF.

The chain couples TRBV20-1 to TRBJ2-3; the match to TRBD2 covers 10 bases. Germline V gives CDR1 DFQATT, CDR2 SNEGSKA (reference sequence). V was pared by 6 bases and J by 4 bases, with 19 bases of the junction left unmatched. CDR3 length equals 18 residues. CDR3 sequence (DNA): TGCAGTGCGCCATACTCACTCAGCGGGGGGGCGTTTTCAGATACGCAGTATTTT. It translates to CSAPYSLSGGAFSDTQYF.